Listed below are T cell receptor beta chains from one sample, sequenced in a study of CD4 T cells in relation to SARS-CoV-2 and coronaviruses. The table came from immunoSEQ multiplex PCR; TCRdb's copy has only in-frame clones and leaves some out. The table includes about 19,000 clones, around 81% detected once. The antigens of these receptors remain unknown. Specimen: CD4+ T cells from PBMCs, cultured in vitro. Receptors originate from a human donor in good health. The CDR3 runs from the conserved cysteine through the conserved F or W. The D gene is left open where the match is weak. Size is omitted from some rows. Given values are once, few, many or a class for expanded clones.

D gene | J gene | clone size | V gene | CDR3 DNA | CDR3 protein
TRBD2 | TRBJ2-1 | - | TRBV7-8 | TGTGCCAGCAGCCGAGCGAGCGGGACCTCCTACAATGAGCAGTTCTTC | CASSRASGTSYNEQFF
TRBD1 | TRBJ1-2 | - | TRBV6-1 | TGTGCCAGCAGCTCGGGACAGGATAACTATGGCTACACCTTC | CASSSGQDNYGYTF
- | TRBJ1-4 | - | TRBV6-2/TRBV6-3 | TGTGCCAGCAGTACTTCAATCAATCCAACTAATGAAAAACTGTTTTTT | CASSTSINPTNEKLFF
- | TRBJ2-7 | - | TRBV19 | TGTGCCAGTAGTATCCAGGACGGGCCCTACGAGCAGTACTTC | CASSIQDGPYEQYF
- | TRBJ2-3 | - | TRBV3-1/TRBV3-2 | TGTGCCAGCAGCCAAGGGCGTAGCTCAGGAGTTACGCAGTATTTT | CASSQGRSSGVTQYF
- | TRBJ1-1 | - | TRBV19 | TGTGCCAGTTGCCGAACGAGCCAGCGGGGGCCAGGGTGGGGCACTGAAGCTTTCTTT | CASCRTSQRGPGWGTEAFF
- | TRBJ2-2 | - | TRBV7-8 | TGTGCCAGCAGCTTAAGGCCAAAGGGAAGGGCTAACACCGGGGAGCTGTTTTTT | CASSLRPKGRANTGELFF
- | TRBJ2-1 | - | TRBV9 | TGTGCCAGCAGCGTAGCTTTGTCAGGGCCCCAAGACAATGAGCAGTTCTTC | CASSVALSGPQDNEQFF
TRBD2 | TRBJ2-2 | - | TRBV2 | TGTGCCAGCAGAGGGCGGGGGGTCTTCACCGGGGAGCTGTTTTTT | CASRGRGVFTGELFF
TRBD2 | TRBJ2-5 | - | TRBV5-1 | TGCGCCAGCAGCCGGGGGACTACTCCACTTCAAGAGACCCAGTACTTC | CASSRGTTPLQETQYF
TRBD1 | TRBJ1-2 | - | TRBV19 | TGTGCCAGTAGTATGCGGAGACAGGGGTGGTTAACTAACTATGGCTACACCTTC | CASSMRRQGWLTNYGYTF
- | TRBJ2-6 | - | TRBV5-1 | TGCGCCAGCAGCTTGGGTCTGTACTCTGGGGCCAACGTCCTGACTTTC | CASSLGLYSGANVLTF
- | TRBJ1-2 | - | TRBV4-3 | TGCGCCAGCAGCCCCCGGCGGCGGGATGGCTACACCTTC | CASSPRRRDGYTF
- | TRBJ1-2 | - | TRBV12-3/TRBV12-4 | TGTGCCAGCACCTTGGCGGAAATCTATGGCTACACCTTC | CASTLAEIYGYTF
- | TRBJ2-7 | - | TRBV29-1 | TGCAGCGTTGGTTCTCTGGGGTTCTACGAGCAGTACTTC | CSVGSLGFYEQYF
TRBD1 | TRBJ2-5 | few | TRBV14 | TGTGCCAGCAGCCAAGGGGCGACAGGGTGGGAGACCCAGTACTTC | CASSQGATGWETQYF
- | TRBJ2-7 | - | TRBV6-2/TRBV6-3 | TGTGCCAGCAGCCTGGGGCAGACCTTATATTACGAGCAGTACTTC | CASSLGQTLYYEQYF
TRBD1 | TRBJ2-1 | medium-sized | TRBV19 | TGTGCCACGACCGGGACAGGGGTCAATGAGCAGTTCTTC | CATTGTGVNEQFF
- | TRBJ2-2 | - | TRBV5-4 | TGTGCCAGCAGCTTGGCGTTCTCCAACACCGGGGAGCTGTTTTTT | CASSLAFSNTGELFF
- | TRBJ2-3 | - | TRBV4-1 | TGCGCCAGCAGCCACGGGCTCCTGCGGGATCGGACAGATACGCAGTATTTT | CASSHGLLRDRTDTQYF
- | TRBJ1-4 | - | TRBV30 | TGTGCCTGGCACCGCTTAGGGGGGGGTAAACTGTTTTTT | CAWHRLGGGKLFF
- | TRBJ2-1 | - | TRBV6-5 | TGTGCCAGCAGTCCCGGACAGCGATCCTACAATGAGCAGTTCTTC | CASSPGQRSYNEQFF
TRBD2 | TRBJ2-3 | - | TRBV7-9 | TGTGCCAGCAGGCGCGGACTAGCGGGGGTTAGCACAGATACGCAGTATTTT | CASRRGLAGVSTDTQYF
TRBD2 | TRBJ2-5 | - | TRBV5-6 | TGTGCCAGCAGCCCTGGACTAGCGGGGCAAGAGACCCAGTACTTC | CASSPGLAGQETQYF
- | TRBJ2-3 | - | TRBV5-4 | TGTGCCAGCAGCGCGGCAGGGGGGGGAACAGATACGCAGTATTTT | CASSAAGGGTDTQYF